This T cell receptor beta chain appears in the sequencing data of a study of T cell repertoires in cytomegalovirus infection. Per the germline V gene, CDR1 is MDHEN and CDR2 is SYDVKM. The CDR3 totals 17 residues. In regard to this clonotype: A read error may produce the germline difference seen at one junction end.

TCRdb re-derived calls from the reads in MiXCR, one entry per CDR3 protein. The sample has 350,000 to 500,000 distinct CDR3 sequences, roughly 30% seen once; the top ten hold roughly 15%. Sequenced sample: PBMCs. V is TRBV28 and J is TRBJ1-4; a weak D match, TRBD1 (5 bases). The source is a human donor in good health (CMV status not recorded). Some clones in this sample may be carry-over from other donors' samples. The CDR3 coding sequence is TGTGCCAGAAGTTACATCCCAGGACAAGCAACTAATGAAAAACTGTTTTTT. Translated: CARSYIPGQATNEKLFF.